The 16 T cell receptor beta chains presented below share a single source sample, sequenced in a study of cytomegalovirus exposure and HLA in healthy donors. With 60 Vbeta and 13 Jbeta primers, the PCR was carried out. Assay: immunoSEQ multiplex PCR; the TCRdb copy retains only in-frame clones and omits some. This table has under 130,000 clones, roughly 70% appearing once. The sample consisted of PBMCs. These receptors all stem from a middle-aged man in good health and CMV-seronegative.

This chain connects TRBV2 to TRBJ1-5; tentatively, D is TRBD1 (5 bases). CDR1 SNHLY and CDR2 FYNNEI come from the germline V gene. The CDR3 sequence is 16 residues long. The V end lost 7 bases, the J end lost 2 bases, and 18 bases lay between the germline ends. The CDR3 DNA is TGTGCCAGCATGGGGGGAGTGGGGTCGGGCAATCAGCCCCAGCATTTT. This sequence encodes CASMGGVGSGNQPQHF.

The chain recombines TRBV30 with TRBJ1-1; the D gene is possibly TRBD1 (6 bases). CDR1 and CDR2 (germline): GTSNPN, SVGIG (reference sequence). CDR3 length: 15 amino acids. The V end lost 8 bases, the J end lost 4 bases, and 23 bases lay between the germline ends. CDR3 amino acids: CAREGGGAGVTEAFF. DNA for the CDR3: TGTGCCCGCGAGGGTGGGGGCGCGGGAGTCACTGAAGCTTTCTTT.

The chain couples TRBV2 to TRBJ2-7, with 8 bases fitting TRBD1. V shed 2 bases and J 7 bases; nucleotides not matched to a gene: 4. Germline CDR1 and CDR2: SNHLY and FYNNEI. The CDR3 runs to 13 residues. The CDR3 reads CASSEFWDREQYF. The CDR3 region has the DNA TGTGCCAGCAGTGAATTCTGGGACAGGGAGCAGTACTTC.

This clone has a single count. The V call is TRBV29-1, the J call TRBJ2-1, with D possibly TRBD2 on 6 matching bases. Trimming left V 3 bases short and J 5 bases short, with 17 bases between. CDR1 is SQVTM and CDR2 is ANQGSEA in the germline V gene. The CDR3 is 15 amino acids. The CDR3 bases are TGCAGCGTTGAGATCGCAGGGACTCATGACAATGAGCAGTTCTTC. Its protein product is CSVEIAGTHDNEQFF.

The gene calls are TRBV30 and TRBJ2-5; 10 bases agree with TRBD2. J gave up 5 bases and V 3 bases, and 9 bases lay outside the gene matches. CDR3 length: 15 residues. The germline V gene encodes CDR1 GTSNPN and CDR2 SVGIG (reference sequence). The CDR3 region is CAWSRKGAGGETQYF. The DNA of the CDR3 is TGTGCCTGGAGCCGTAAGGGAGCGGGAGGGGAGACCCAGTACTTC.

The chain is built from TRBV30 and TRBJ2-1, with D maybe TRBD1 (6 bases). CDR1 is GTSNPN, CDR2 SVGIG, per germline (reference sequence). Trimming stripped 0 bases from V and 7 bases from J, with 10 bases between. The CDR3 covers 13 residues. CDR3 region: CAWSVLRGNEQFF. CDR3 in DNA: TGTGCCTGGAGTGTACTAAGGGGGAATGAGCAGTTCTTC.

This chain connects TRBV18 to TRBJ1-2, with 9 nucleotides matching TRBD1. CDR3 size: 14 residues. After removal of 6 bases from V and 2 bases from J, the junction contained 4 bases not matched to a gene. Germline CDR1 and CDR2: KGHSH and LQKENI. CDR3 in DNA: TGTGCCAGCTCGTCGGGACAGGGCAACTATGGCTACACCTTC. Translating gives CASSSGQGNYGYTF.

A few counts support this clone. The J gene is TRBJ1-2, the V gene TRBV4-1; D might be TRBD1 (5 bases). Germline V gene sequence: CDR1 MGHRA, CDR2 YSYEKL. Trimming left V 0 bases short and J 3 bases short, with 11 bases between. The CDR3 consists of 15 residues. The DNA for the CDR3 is TGCGCCAGCAGCCAAGATCCCACAGGATACTATGGCTACACCTTC. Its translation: CASSQDPTGYYGYTF.

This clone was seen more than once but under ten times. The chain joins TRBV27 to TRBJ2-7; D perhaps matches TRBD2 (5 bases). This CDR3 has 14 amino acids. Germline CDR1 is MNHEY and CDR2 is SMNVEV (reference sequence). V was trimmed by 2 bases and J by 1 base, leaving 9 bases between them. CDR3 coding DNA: TGTGCCAGCAGTTTAGTCAGGACTTCCTACGAGCAGTACTTC. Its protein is CASSLVRTSYEQYF.

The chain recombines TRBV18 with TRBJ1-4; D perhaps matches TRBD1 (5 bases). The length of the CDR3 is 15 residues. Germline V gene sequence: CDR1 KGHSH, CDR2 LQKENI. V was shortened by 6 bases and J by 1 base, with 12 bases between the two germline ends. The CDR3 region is CASSHPQGTNEKLFF. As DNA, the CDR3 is TGTGCCAGCTCGCACCCTCAGGGAACTAATGAAAAACTGTTTTTT.

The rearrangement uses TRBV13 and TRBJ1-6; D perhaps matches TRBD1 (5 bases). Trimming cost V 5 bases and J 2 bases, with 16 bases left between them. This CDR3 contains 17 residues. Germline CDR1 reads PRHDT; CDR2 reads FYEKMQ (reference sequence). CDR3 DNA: TGTGCCAGCAGCCCAGCGCGGGGGACTACCTATAATTCACCCCTCCACTTT. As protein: CASSPARGTTYNSPLHF.

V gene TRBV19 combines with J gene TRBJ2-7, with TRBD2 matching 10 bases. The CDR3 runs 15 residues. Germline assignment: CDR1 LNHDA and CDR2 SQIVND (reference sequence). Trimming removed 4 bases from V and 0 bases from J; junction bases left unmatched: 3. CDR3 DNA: TGTGCCAGTAGTAGACTAGCGGGTGACTCCTACGAGCAGTACTTC. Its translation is CASSRLAGDSYEQYF.

The CDR3 nucleotides read TGCAGCGTTGCGAGGACAGGGTTTGGGGAGCAGTACTTC. Protein product: CSVARTGFGEQYF. The V gene is TRBV29-1, the J gene TRBJ2-7, with 8 bases identical to TRBD1. After removal of 4 bases from V and 7 bases from J, the junction contained 9 bases not matched to a gene. The germline gives CDR1 SQVTM, CDR2 ANQGSEA. The length of the CDR3 is 13 residues.

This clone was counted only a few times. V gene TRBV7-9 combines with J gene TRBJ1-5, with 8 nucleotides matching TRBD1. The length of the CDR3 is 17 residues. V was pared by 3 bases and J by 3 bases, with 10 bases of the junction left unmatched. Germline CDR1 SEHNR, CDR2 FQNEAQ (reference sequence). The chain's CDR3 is CASSFSTGGRDNQPQHF. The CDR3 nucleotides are TGTGCCAGCAGCTTTTCCACAGGGGGGCGTGACAATCAGCCCCAGCATTTT.

This CDR3 is CASSISTTNYGYTF. The CDR3 bases are TGTGCCAGTAGTATTAGCACGACTAACTATGGCTACACCTTC. This chain uses TRBV19 with TRBJ1-2; no firm D call. There are 14 residues in the CDR3. Germline CDR1 is LNHDA and CDR2 is SQIVND (reference sequence). V lost 3 bases to trimming and J lost 0 bases, with 8 bases between them.

The CDR3 loop reads CASSFQGAIETQYF. The CDR3 DNA is TGTGCCAGCAGTTTCCAGGGGGCAATAGAGACCCAGTACTTC. The chain carries TRBV27 and TRBJ2-5; 8 bases align to TRBD1. J was trimmed by 4 bases and V by 3 bases; bases with no gene match: 4. The CDR3 runs to 14 residues. Germline V gene lookup returns CDR1 MNHEY and CDR2 SMNVEV (reference sequence).